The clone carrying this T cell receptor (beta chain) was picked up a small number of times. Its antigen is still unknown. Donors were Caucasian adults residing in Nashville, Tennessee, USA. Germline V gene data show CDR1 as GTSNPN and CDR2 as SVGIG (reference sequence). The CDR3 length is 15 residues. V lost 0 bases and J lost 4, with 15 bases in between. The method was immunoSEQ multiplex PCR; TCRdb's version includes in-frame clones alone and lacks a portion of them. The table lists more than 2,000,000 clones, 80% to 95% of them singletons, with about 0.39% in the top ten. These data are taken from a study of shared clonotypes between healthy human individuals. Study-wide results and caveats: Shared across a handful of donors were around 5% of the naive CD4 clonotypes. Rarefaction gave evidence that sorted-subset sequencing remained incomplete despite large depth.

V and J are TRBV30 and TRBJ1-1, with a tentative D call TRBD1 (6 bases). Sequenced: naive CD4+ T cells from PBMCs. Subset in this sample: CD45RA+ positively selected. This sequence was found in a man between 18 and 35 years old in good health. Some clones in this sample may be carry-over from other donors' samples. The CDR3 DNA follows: TGTGCCTGGAGTGTCCCAGGGGCGAGGGGCACTGAAGCTTTCTTT. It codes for CAWSVPGARGTEAFF.